This T cell receptor (beta chain) appears in the sequencing data of a study of blood T cell repertoires in COVID-19. Study in general: Samples taken during acute and convalescent COVID-19 were collected in the United States, Italy and Spain. Sample material is recorded as cDNA or gDNA derived from T cells, B-cell-depleted T cells, or PBMCs.

This clone was seen only a few times. In the original workflow: Estimation of nucleated cell counts relied on the amplification of reference gene primers. The repertoire was sequenced with immunoSEQ multiplex PCR; TCRdb's copy has only in-frame clones and lacks some. V, J and clone size reflect that table, while D and trimming were determined from the DNA. Of more than 200,000 clones listed, 65% to 85% are singletons. V lost 4 bases and J lost 1; bases outside the gene matches: 15. Germline CDR1 and CDR2: MNHNS and SASEGT. The CDR3 runs 18 residues. The receptor's source is a woman aged 40 to 50 with active or convalescent COVID-19. The specimen sequenced was peripheral blood. V usage is TRBV6-1 and J usage is TRBJ1-2; 7 bases match TRBD1. The CDR3 region is CASSVISGQLNINYGYTF. CDR3 coding DNA: TGTGCCAGCAGTGTGATCTCGGGACAGCTTAACATTAACTATGGCTACACCTTC.